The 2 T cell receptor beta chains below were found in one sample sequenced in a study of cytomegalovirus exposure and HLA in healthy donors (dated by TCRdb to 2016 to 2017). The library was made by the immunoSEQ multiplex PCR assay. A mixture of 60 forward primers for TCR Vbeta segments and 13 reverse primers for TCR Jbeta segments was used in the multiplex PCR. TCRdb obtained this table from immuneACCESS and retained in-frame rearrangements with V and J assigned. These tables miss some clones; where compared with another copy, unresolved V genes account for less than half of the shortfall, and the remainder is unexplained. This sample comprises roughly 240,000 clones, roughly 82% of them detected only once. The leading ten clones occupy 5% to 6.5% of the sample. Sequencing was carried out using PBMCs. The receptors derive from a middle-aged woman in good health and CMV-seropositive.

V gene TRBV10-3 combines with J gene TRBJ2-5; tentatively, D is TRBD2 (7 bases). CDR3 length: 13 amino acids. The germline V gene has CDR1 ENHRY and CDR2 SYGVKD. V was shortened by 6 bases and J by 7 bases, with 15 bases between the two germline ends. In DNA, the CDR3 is TGTGCCATCAGACAGGGAGGGCTTGGGACCCAGTACTTC. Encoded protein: CAIRQGGLGTQYF.

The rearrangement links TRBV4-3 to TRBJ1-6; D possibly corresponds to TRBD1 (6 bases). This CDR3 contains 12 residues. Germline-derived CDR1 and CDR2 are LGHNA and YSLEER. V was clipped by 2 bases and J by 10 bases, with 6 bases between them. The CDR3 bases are TGCGCCAGCAGCCAACAGGGGTCACCCCTCCACTTT. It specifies CASSQQGSPLHF.